These 27 T cell receptor beta chains were sequenced from one sample in a study of post-analysis software for immune sequencing data. Study-wide findings and caveats: Patients carried roughly 5 TRBV segments more frequently than controls did, and TRBV5-6, TRBV5-1 and TRBV20-1 were among them.

TCR beta libraries were prepared from cDNA with unique molecular identifiers. TCRdb itself ran the PCR reads through MiXCR, one entry per CDR3 protein. The table shows approximately 730,000 distinct CDR3 sequences, with 25% to 30% occurring only once. These receptors' antigens are unknown. The specimen sequenced was blood. Source of these receptors: a girl aged 5 to 17 with multiple sclerosis.

The chain has TRBV6-6 and TRBJ1-5; TRBD1 is a possible D gene (5 bases). This CDR3 contains 17 residues. Germline values: CDR1 MNHNY, CDR2 SVGAGI (reference sequence). Deletions cut 1 base from V and 4 bases from J, with 17 bases between. CDR3 sequence (DNA): TGTGCCAGCAGTTACTATTTTGGGACCGGAAAAAATCAGCCCCAGCATTTT. It translates to CASSYYFGTGKNQPQHF.

V is TRBV28 and J is TRBJ2-5; TRBD1 aligns across 7 bases. Matching the DNA end better, TRBJ2-7 makes the J call doubtful. CDR3 length: 13 amino acids. CDR1 and CDR2 from the germline V gene are MDHEN and SYDVKM. The CDR3 loop is CASSSGQLGEQYF. The CDR3, as DNA: TGTGCCAGCAGTTCGGGACAGCTAGGCGAGCAGTACTTC.

This clonotype was seen a few times. This chain uses TRBV7-2 with TRBJ1-6, with a tentative D call TRBD1 (5 bases). V lost 6 bases and J 7 bases, leaving 19 bases between the germline ends. Looked up from germline, CDR1 is SGHTA and CDR2 is FQGNSA. The CDR3 is made up of 16 amino acids. The CDR3 region has the DNA TGTGCCAGCAGAGAGGGGCTGTTTCGACCGAATTCACCCCTCCACTTT. It encodes CASREGLFRPNSPLHF.

The genes are TRBV7-9 and TRBJ2-5, with TRBD1 as a possible D gene (7 bases). The J call may be in error: the DNA end matches TRBJ2-7 better. CDR1 SEHNR and CDR2 FQNEAQ come from the germline V gene (reference sequence). The CDR3 spans 15 residues. CDR3 sequence reads: CASSPGQEGRYEQYF. In nucleotides, the CDR3 is TGTGCCAGCAGCCCCGGACAGGAGGGGAGGTACGAGCAGTACTTC.

The J gene is TRBJ2-7, the V gene TRBV7-2; D unclear. Germline CDR1 SGHTA, CDR2 FQGNSA. The CDR3 runs to 15 residues. The ends were cut back, 0 bases at V and 7 bases at J, with 16 bases in the middle. In nucleotides, the CDR3 is TGTGCCAGCAGCTTAGCACTCAGAAATGTCGCGGAGCAGTACTTC. Amino acids: CASSLALRNVAEQYF.

V and J are TRBV2 and TRBJ2-1; tentatively, D is TRBD2 (5 bases). Germline CDR1 and CDR2: SNHLY and FYNNEI. The CDR3 sequence is 13 residues long. With 6 bases removed from V and 2 bases from J, the gap between germline ends came to 8 bases. CDR3 amino acids: CASRGLTYNEQFF. DNA for the CDR3: TGTGCCAGCAGAGGACTTACCTACAATGAGCAGTTCTTC.

The sample holds a few counts of this clonotype. The chain employs TRBV6-5 and TRBJ2-7; 11 bases fit TRBD2. The germline V gene has CDR1 MNHEY and CDR2 SVGAGI. The J segment lost 7 bases and the V segment lost 8 bases, leaving 7 bases of the junction unmatched. There are 13 residues in the CDR3. The CDR3: CASGTSGWFEQYF. The CDR3 nucleotides are TGTGCCAGCGGGACTAGCGGATGGTTTGAGCAGTACTTC.

This clonotype has more than one count but fewer than ten. One junction end disagrees with the germline gene, perhaps due to a read error. The CDR3 sequence: CASTLQGVEETQYF. In nucleotides, the CDR3 is TGTGCCAGCACCTTACAGGGGGTTGAGGAGACCCAGTACTTC. The chain uses TRBV11-1 and TRBJ2-5, with 8 bases that match TRBD1. The germline gives CDR1 SGHAT, CDR2 FQDESV (reference sequence). The CDR3 spans 14 residues.

Comments on this clonotype: One junction end disagrees with the germline gene, perhaps due to a read error. The chain links TRBV4-2 to TRBJ2-5; the D gene is possibly TRBD2 (7 bases). Germline CDR1 and CDR2: LGHNA and YNFKEQ. CDR3 length equals 16 residues. CDR3 residues: CTSSQIVGGPIETQYF. The CDR3 nucleotides are TGTACCAGCAGCCAAATAGTGGGGGGGCCGATAGAGACCCAGTACTTC.

This clonotype has a count of ten or more. The J gene is TRBJ1-4, the V gene TRBV15, with a weak D call TRBD1 (5 bases). The CDR3 length is 13 residues. Trimming took 5 bases from V and 5 from J, leaving 9 bases between them. The germline gives CDR1 LNHNV, CDR2 YYDKDF (reference sequence). CDR3 protein: CATSRRGNEKLFF. CDR3 bases: TGTGCCACCAGCCGTCGGGGGAATGAAAAACTGTTTTTT.

This clonotype was seen more than once but under ten times. The chain recombines TRBV28 with TRBJ2-7; TRBD1 matches at 7 bases. From germline, CDR1 is MDHEN and CDR2 SYDVKM. J gave up 3 bases and V 6 bases, and 14 bases lay outside the gene matches. The CDR3 contains 16 residues. CDR3 residues: CASSSRQGDPLYEQYF. The CDR3 DNA sequence: TGTGCCAGCAGCTCGAGACAGGGAGACCCCCTCTACGAGCAGTACTTC.

The V and J genes are TRBV7-6 and TRBJ2-2; a weak D match, TRBD1 (5 bases). Germline assignment: CDR1 SGHVS and CDR2 FNYEAQ. V was shortened by 1 base and J by 4 bases, with 10 bases between the two germline ends. The CDR3 is 15 residues long. CDR3 DNA: TGTGCCAGCAGCTTAGGGCAGGGATCCACCGGGGAGCTGTTTTTT. Its protein product is CASSLGQGSTGELFF.

In its sample, this clonotype was seen a few times. The chain has TRBV12-3 or TRBV12-4 and TRBJ2-3; D gene uncertain. The CDR3 has 14 amino acids. V lost 8 bases to trimming and J lost 0 bases, with 12 bases between them. CDR3 nucleotides: TGTGCCAGCGGTAACGGTGGCAGCACAGATACGCAGTATTTT. Its protein is CASGNGGSTDTQYF.

This clonotype was picked up many times. V gene TRBV27 combines with J gene TRBJ2-7; D call uncertain. From germline, CDR1 is MNHEY and CDR2 SMNVEV (reference sequence). CDR3 length: 11 residues. V was trimmed by 5 bases and J by 0 bases, leaving 2 bases between them. CDR3 in amino acids: CASSTSYEQYF. CDR3 DNA sequence: TGTGCCAGCAGTACCTCCTACGAGCAGTACTTC.

This clonotype appeared once. The V call is TRBV5-6, the J call TRBJ2-7; no clear D gene. The J call may be incorrect, as the DNA end agrees better with TRBJ2-5. This CDR3 contains 14 residues. Looked up from germline, CDR1 is SGHDT and CDR2 is YYEEEE. The CDR3 DNA follows: TGTGCCAGCAGCTTGGAATCCTTTCAAGAGACCCAGTACTTC. As protein: CASSLESFQETQYF.

The chain uses TRBV27 and TRBJ1-2, with 7 bases that match TRBD1. Germline CDR1 MNHEY, CDR2 SMNVEV (reference sequence). The J segment lost 4 bases and the V segment lost 5 bases, leaving 7 bases of the junction unmatched. The CDR3 spans 14 residues. The CDR3 region is CASSTGTEFYGYTF. The DNA for the CDR3 is TGTGCCAGCAGTACCGGGACAGAATTCTATGGCTACACCTTC.

CDR3 DNA: TGTGCCACCAGTGACCCCCGACCGGCAGATACGCAGTATTTT. The encoded protein is CATSDPRPADTQYF. This chain links TRBV24-1 with TRBJ2-3; D remains unclear. Germline V CDR1 and CDR2: KGHDR, SFDVKD. CDR3 length: 14 residues. V lost 4 bases, J lost 4 bases, and 11 bases lay in between.

The chain recombines TRBV3-1 with TRBJ2-7, with TRBD2 matching 7 bases. Germline V CDR1 and CDR2: LGHDT, YNNKEL (reference sequence). Trimming took 1 base from V and 3 from J; bases not matched to a gene: 9. The CDR3 consists of 16 residues. CDR3 nucleotide sequence: TGTGCCAGCAGCCAAGCGAGGGACTATCCCCTCTACGAGCAGTACTTC. Translated, it gives CASSQARDYPLYEQYF.

The rearrangement uses TRBV7-2 and TRBJ2-4; TRBD2 matches at 8 bases. The V gene's germline CDR1 is SGHTA and CDR2 FQGNSA. The CDR3 loop spans 15 amino acids. V shed 2 bases and J 2 bases; nucleotides not matched to a gene: 2. Written as DNA, the CDR3 is TGTGCCAGCAGCTTAAGCGGGAGACCCAAAAACATTCAGTACTTC. Residues: CASSLSGRPKNIQYF.

This clonotype was recorded a few times. The chain couples TRBV7-9 to TRBJ1-2; no firm D call. CDR1 and CDR2 (germline): SEHNR, FQNEAQ (reference sequence). V was pared by 5 bases and J by 2 bases, with 15 bases between. There are 15 residues in the CDR3. DNA of the CDR3: TGTGCCAGCAGCCCCCTCTCGGCCAGGAACTATGGCTACACCTTC. Amino acid sequence: CASSPLSARNYGYTF.

This clonotype was found a few times. The rearrangement uses TRBV12-3 or TRBV12-4 and TRBJ2-5; either TRBD1 or TRBD2 may supply D (6 bases each). The germline V and J ends were trimmed by 5 bases and 4 bases, with 20 bases remaining between them. The CDR3 is 16 residues long. The CDR3: CASSPRVGKGGETQYF. The CDR3 DNA follows: TGTGCCAGCAGTCCGCGGGTAGGGAAGGGGGGAGAGACCCAGTACTTC.

This clonotype came up a few times. V is TRBV28 and J is TRBJ2-7; 11 nucleotides align to TRBD2. CDR1 is MDHEN and CDR2 is SYDVKM in the germline V gene. V dropped 5 bases and J dropped 2; count of bases not matched to a gene: 5. The CDR3 has 15 amino acids. The CDR3 reads CASSGIAGGTYEQYF. The CDR3 DNA is TGTGCCAGCAGTGGAATAGCGGGAGGGACCTACGAGCAGTACTTC.

This clonotype was counted only a few times. The chain recombines TRBV29-1 with TRBJ1-2, with D maybe TRBD1 (6 bases). Deletions cut 1 base from V and 5 bases from J, with 17 bases between. CDR1 is SQVTM, CDR2 ANQGSEA, per germline. The CDR3 sequence is 15 residues long. This chain's CDR3 is CSVEVTGARTYGYTF. The CDR3 DNA sequence: TGCAGCGTTGAAGTGACAGGTGCACGGACTTATGGCTACACCTTC. The full variable domain, with the rest looked up from reference TRBV29-1 and TRBJ1-2, is SAVISQKPSRDICQRGTSLTIQCQVDSQVTMMFWYRQQPGQSLTLIATANQGSEATYESGFVIDKFPISRPNLTFSTLTVSNMSPEDSSIYLCSVEVTGARTYGYTFGSGTRLTVV.

The V gene is TRBV5-1, the J gene TRBJ2-1, with 9 bases aligning to TRBD2. Trimming at V came to 3 bases and at J to 8 bases, leaving 9 bases not matched to a gene. Germline V lookup: CDR1 SGHRS, CDR2 YFSETQ. This CDR3 comprises 15 residues. The CDR3 here is CASSSAGGPIYEQFF. In DNA form, the CDR3 reads TGCGCCAGCAGCTCGGCGGGAGGGCCAATCTATGAGCAGTTCTTC. Full variable domain (rest looked up from reference TRBV5-1 and TRBJ2-1): KAGVTQTPRYLIKTRGQQVTLSCSPISGHRSVSWYQQTPGQGLQFLFEYFSETQRNKGNFPGRFSGRQFSNSRSEMNVSTLELGDSALYLCASSSAGGPIYEQFFGPGTRLTVL.

The CDR3 here is CASSPRGRMGPQETQYF. The CDR3 DNA follows: TGTGCCAGCAGCCCCAGGGGGCGCATGGGGCCGCAAGAGACCCAGTACTTC. This chain links TRBV7-7 with TRBJ2-5; 8 bases map to TRBD1. From germline, CDR1 is SSHAT and CDR2 FNYEAQ (reference sequence). This CDR3 is built from 17 residues. V shed 5 bases, J shed 2 bases, and the junction held 13 bases outside the gene matches.

There are many counts of this clonotype. V gene TRBV7-2 combines with J gene TRBJ1-5, with no clear D. With 4 bases removed from V and 3 bases from J, the gap between germline ends came to 10 bases. Germline-derived CDR1 and CDR2 are SGHTA and FQGNSA. CDR3 length equals 14 residues. CDR3 coding DNA: TGTGCCAGCAGCTCCGCCAACAACAATCAGCCCCAGCATTTT. Amino acid sequence: CASSSANNNQPQHF.

The chain employs TRBV28 and TRBJ2-5; D possibly uses TRBD1 or TRBD2 (5 bases each). This CDR3 is 14 amino acids long. Germline V gives CDR1 MDHEN, CDR2 SYDVKM. V gave up 3 bases and J gave up 1 base, with 9 bases separating them. The CDR3 bases are TGTGCCAGCAGTTTCTCCGGGACCCAAGAGACCCAGTACTTC. Protein sequence: CASSFSGTQETQYF.